This T cell receptor (beta chain) is drawn from a study of T cell therapy after organ transplantation. For this clone: Antigen: not known.

Sequenced by immunoSEQ multiplex PCR; TCRdb stores in-frame clones only, minus some. Here the sample spans about 50,000 clones, approximately 94% being singletons. Source: CD8+ T cells from blood, taken before autologous CMV-specific T cell therapy. The clonotype comes from a human patient who had received a solid organ transplant and had CMV disease.

Written as DNA, the CDR3 is TGTGCCAGCAGCCTGGACAGGGGGGCCTATGGCTACACCTTC. It translates to CASSLDRGAYGYTF. The rearrangement uses TRBV27 and TRBJ1-2; 10 bases are shared with TRBD1. V shed 6 bases, J shed 4 bases, and the junction held 5 bases outside the gene matches. The length of the CDR3 is 14 residues. The germline V gene encodes CDR1 MNHEY and CDR2 SMNVEV (reference sequence).